A selection of T cell receptor beta chains follows, all from one sample in a study of cytomegalovirus exposure and HLA in healthy donors. The data were produced by immunoSEQ multiplex PCR, yet TCRdb's version contains in-frame clones alone and is incomplete. The repertoire includes more than 95,000 clones, 70% to 80% of them detected once, and approximately 3.8% sits in the top ten. The sample comprised PBMCs. The receptors were gathered from a man aged 35 to 55 in good health and CMV-seropositive. Each CDR3 is given with its conserved first and last residue. D genes are given only for firm matches. Only part of the rows carry a size: once, few, many, or a class if the clone is expanded.

V gene,J gene,D gene,clone size,CDR3 DNA,CDR3 protein
TRBV9,TRBJ2-1,TRBD2,-,TGTGCCAGCAGCGACCAGCGGGACTCCTACAATGAGCAGTTCTTC,CASSDQRDSYNEQFF
TRBV18,TRBJ2-2,-,-,TGTGCCAGCTCACCACCGCGGGTTGGACCCGGGGAGCTGTTTTTT,CASSPPRVGPGELFF
TRBV5-1,TRBJ1-5,-,-,TGCGCCAGCAGGTATCAGGTGGGCAATCAGCCCCAGCATTTT,CASRYQVGNQPQHF
TRBV4-3,TRBJ2-1,-,-,TGCGCCAGCAGCCAAGATCCTACTTATGAGCAGTTCTTC,CASSQDPTYEQFF
TRBV27,TRBJ2-3,-,-,TGTGCCAGCAGTCGGTCCCCTCGGGGGGCTAGAGATACGCAGTATTTT,CASSRSPRGARDTQYF
TRBV7-6,TRBJ1-5,TRBD1,-,TGTGCCAGCACCCCCTCGGCAGGGGGCGGCCAGCCCCAGCATTTT,CASTPSAGGGQPQHF
TRBV29-1,TRBJ1-2,TRBD1,once,TGCAGCGGAGGGACAGGGGGAGACTATGGCTACACCTTC,CSGGTGGDYGYTF
TRBV7-2,TRBJ1-1,TRBD1,-,TGTGCCAGCAGCTCCAGGACAGGGAACACTGAAGCTTTCTTT,CASSSRTGNTEAFF
TRBV7-9,TRBJ2-2,TRBD1,-,TGTGCCAGCAGCGTACAGGGGCTGGACACCGGGGAGCTGTTTTTT,CASSVQGLDTGELFF
TRBV5-5,TRBJ2-4,TRBD2,few,TGTGCCAGCAGCGGAACACATAGCGGGAGCTTTGGCATTCAGTACTTC,CASSGTHSGSFGIQYF
TRBV9,TRBJ2-1,TRBD2,-,TGTGCCAGCAGCGTGGGTTCGCCTAGCGGAGGTTCCTACAATGAGCAGTTCTTC,CASSVGSPSGGSYNEQFF
TRBV2,TRBJ2-7,-,-,TGTGCCAGCAGTGCGGGCAGGGCCACCTACGAGCAGTACTTC,CASSAGRATYEQYF
TRBV30,TRBJ2-1,-,-,TGTGCCTGGAGTGTACCCAGGGATGGTGCATTCCCTTGGAATGAGCAGTTCTTC,CAWSVPRDGAFPWNEQFF
TRBV7-8,TRBJ2-1,TRBD2,-,TGTGCCAGCAGCTCAGAAAGGCTAGCGGGAGGTGAGCAGTTCTTC,CASSSERLAGGEQFF
TRBV30,TRBJ2-3,TRBD2,-,TGTGCCTGGGATCCATCCGTAGCGGGGGGGCACCCGCAGTATTTT,CAWDPSVAGGHPQYF
TRBV19,TRBJ2-1,-,-,TGTGCCAGTATGGGGGCCCGTGGGAGAGATGAGCAGTTCTTC,CASMGARGRDEQFF
TRBV18,TRBJ1-5,TRBD1,-,TGTGCCAGCTCACTTACGACAGGGTCCAATCAGCCCCAGCATTTT,CASSLTTGSNQPQHF
TRBV2,TRBJ1-1,TRBD1,-,TGTGCCTCCGTCTTTTGGACAGGGGGCGTGAACACTGAAGCTTTCTTT,CASVFWTGGVNTEAFF
TRBV7-3,TRBJ2-3,TRBD2,-,TGTGCCAGCAGCTCCTCGGGGGGGGCTCCCTTACCCACAGATACGCAGTATTTT,CASSSSGGAPLPTDTQYF
TRBV27,TRBJ1-2,TRBD1,once,TGTGCCAGCAGTGATGGGACAGGGGAGGGGGTAAGGTATGGCTACACCTTC,CASSDGTGEGVRYGYTF
TRBV7-9,TRBJ1-2,TRBD1,-,TGTGCCAGCAGTGGCCGACAGGGGGCCAACTATGGCTACCCCTTC,CASSGRQGANYGYPF
TRBV28,TRBJ1-5,TRBD1,-,TGTGTCAGCAGTCCGACAGGGTTCCAGCCCCAGCATTTT,CVSSPTGFQPQHF
TRBV15,TRBJ2-7,TRBD1,-,TGTGCCACCAGCAGAGAGGGACAGGACCCGAACTTC,CATSREGQDPNF
TRBV7-6,TRBJ2-7,TRBD2,-,TGTGCCAGCAGCTTAGGGAAGCGGGAGTCTAGCGAGCAGTACTTC,CASSLGKRESSEQYF
TRBV2,TRBJ1-1,-,-,TGTGCCAGCATAGTTGACAAGATGAACACTGAAGCTTTCTTT,CASIVDKMNTEAFF
TRBV5-1,TRBJ1-1,-,-,TGCGCCAGCAGCCCGGGGGGGGGAGGCACTGAAGCTTTCTTT,CASSPGGGGTEAFF
TRBV19,TRBJ2-2,-,-,TGTGCCAGTAGTATAACACGGGTGAACACCGGGGAGCTGTTTTTT,CASSITRVNTGELFF
TRBV13,TRBJ2-3,TRBD1,few,TGTGCCAGCAGCTTAAGGGGGCGGGATACGCAGTATTTT,CASSLRGRDTQYF
TRBV6-5,TRBJ2-1,-,few,TGTGCCAGCAGTCAATTGGGGCGGAATGAGCAGTTCTTC,CASSQLGRNEQFF
TRBV27,TRBJ1-1,TRBD1,-,TGTGCCAGCAGGTTATTCCCGGGACAGGGGGCCAAGGGTCCCACTGAAGCTTTCTTT,CASRLFPGQGAKGPTEAFF
TRBV29-1,TRBJ2-1,-,-,TGCAGCGTTGCCCCAGGGGATGAGCAGTTCTTC,CSVAPGDEQFF
TRBV14,TRBJ2-7,TRBD1,-,TGTGCCAGCGCCAAAACAGGGGAATTCTCCGCCGAGCAGTACTTC,CASAKTGEFSAEQYF
TRBV4-2,TRBJ1-2,TRBD1,-,TGTGCCAGCAGCCCTCGGGACAGAGCCTATGGCTACACCTTC,CASSPRDRAYGYTF
TRBV28,TRBJ2-3,TRBD1,-,TGTGCCAGCATCGAAGGGGGCAGTCATGGGAGCACAGATACGCAGTATTTT,CASIEGGSHGSTDTQYF
TRBV7-2,TRBJ2-7,TRBD2,-,TGTGCCAGCAGCCGAGATTTCACTAGCGGGAGAAACGAGCAGTACTTC,CASSRDFTSGRNEQYF
TRBV9,TRBJ2-7,-,few,TGTGCCAGCAGCGTAGATCTCCCGCTTCATGAGGAGCAGTACTTC,CASSVDLPLHEEQYF
TRBV28,TRBJ1-2,TRBD1,-,TGTGCCAGCAGAGAGAGGGGGCTGTATGGCTACACCTTC,CASRERGLYGYTF
TRBV6-1,TRBJ1-3,TRBD1,-,TGTGCCAGCAGTGAACTGACAGGGCCTGGAAACACCATATATTTT,CASSELTGPGNTIYF
TRBV30,TRBJ2-7,TRBD1,-,TGTGCCTGGACGGTCACAGGGGGCTACGAGCAGTACTTC,CAWTVTGGYEQYF
TRBV19,TRBJ2-1,TRBD1,-,TGTGCCAGTAGTTTGGACAGGGAAGTATACAATGAGCAGTTCTTC,CASSLDREVYNEQFF
TRBV5-6,TRBJ2-7,TRBD1,-,TGTGCCAGCAGCTCGATGGACAGGGACTTCTACGAGCAGTACTTC,CASSSMDRDFYEQYF
TRBV19,TRBJ2-2,-,-,TGTGCCAGTAGTATAGGGAGGGTCACCGGGGAGCTGTTTTTT,CASSIGRVTGELFF
TRBV30,TRBJ1-2,-,-,TGTGCCTGGACCCCTAGGGGAAGGAAAGACAACTATGGCTACACCTTC,CAWTPRGRKDNYGYTF
TRBV7-6,TRBJ2-2,-,once,TGTGCCAGCAGCTTTAGGGACAAAGACACCGGGGAGCTGTTTTTT,CASSFRDKDTGELFF
TRBV30,TRBJ1-2,-,-,TGTGCCTGGAGTGTACCAGGCCATGACTATGGCTACACCTTC,CAWSVPGHDYGYTF
TRBV6-1,TRBJ2-7,-,-,TGTGCCAGCACCGAAAGACAGACCTACGAGCAGTACTTC,CASTERQTYEQYF
TRBV7-9,TRBJ2-7,-,-,TGTGCCAGCAGCACGGGACTCCGCTACGAGCAGTACTTC,CASSTGLRYEQYF
TRBV2,TRBJ2-5,-,-,TGTGCCAGCAGTGAAGTTCGGGACATCCAAGAGACCCAGTACTTC,CASSEVRDIQETQYF
TRBV6-5,TRBJ1-2,TRBD1,-,TGTGCCAGCAAAGGACAGGGGGCGGATGGCTACACCTTC,CASKGQGADGYTF
TRBV2,TRBJ2-1,TRBD2,once,TGTGCCAGCACCCCACAGCGGGGGGGGTACAATGAGCAGTTCTTC,CASTPQRGGYNEQFF
TRBV28,TRBJ2-7,TRBD2,-,TGTGCCAGCAGTTTCGCGGGAGTGGCCTACGAGCAGTACTTC,CASSFAGVAYEQYF
TRBV28,TRBJ2-7,TRBD2,-,TGTGCCAGTGTGCGGGGGGGCCTTTACGAGCAGTACTTC,CASVRGGLYEQYF
TRBV15,TRBJ2-5,TRBD1,few,TGTGCCACCAGCAGAGGAAGACAGGGTGGAGAGACCCAGTACTTC,CATSRGRQGGETQYF
TRBV28,TRBJ2-3,-,-,TGTGCCAGCAAGCAACAAATTGGGGGCGAAGATACGCAGTATTTT,CASKQQIGGEDTQYF
TRBV30,TRBJ2-3,TRBD2,-,TGTGCCTGGAGTCGCTTAGCGGGGGGGCCAGGTACGCAGTATTTT,CAWSRLAGGPGTQYF